The clone carrying this T cell receptor (beta chain) showed up many times. Its antigen remains unidentified. This entry belongs to a study of neurological immune-mediated disorders. Study summary: Most of the 34 multiple sclerosis patients had relapsing-remitting disease; 3 had secondary progressive.

V trimming: 4 bases; J trimming: 2 bases; junction bases outside the gene matches: 5. Looked up from germline, CDR1 is SEHNR and CDR2 is FQNEAQ (reference sequence). The CDR3 is 15 amino acids. Study outcomes and limitations: Expanded clones shared no CDR3 amino acid sequences across subjects, suggesting private repertoires in all groups. Phylogenetic grouping assigned the repertoires of 18 of 34 multiple sclerosis patients to a single cluster of related CDR3 sequences. This cluster may be a repertoire-level signature.

The cDNA was generated through 5'RACE incorporating 10-nucleotide random UMIs. One entry per CDR3 protein results from TCRdb running MiXCR on the 5' RACE reads. Here the sample spans 20,000 or so distinct CDR3 sequences, 2.6% being singletons. V usage is TRBV7-9 and J usage is TRBJ2-3; 8 bases are a match to TRBD1. Sequenced input: PBMCs. This receptor was taken from a woman between 18 and 29 years old with multiple sclerosis. In DNA form, the CDR3 reads TGTGCCAGCAGCTCAAAGGGACAGGACACAGATACGCAGTATTTT. Translation: CASSSKGQDTDTQYF.